The present T cell receptor (beta chain) was sequenced within a study of post-analysis software for immune sequencing data. Broader study findings: Roughly five TRBV segments, including TRBV5-6, TRBV5-1 and TRBV20-1, were more frequent in patients than controls. F measure grouped same-batch samples tightly together.

This clonotype was found many times. The antigen is not known. CDR1 is SQVTM and CDR2 is ANQGSEA in the germline V gene. V lost 4 bases to trimming and J lost 2 bases, with 9 bases between them. The length of the CDR3 is 12 residues. Prepared libraries of TCR beta cDNA carried unique molecular identifiers. Each CDR3 protein is one row after TCRdb ran MiXCR on the PCR reads. The sample consists of around 500,000 distinct CDR3 sequences, about a third of them appearing once. The rearrangement uses TRBV29-1 and TRBJ2-7; a possible D gene is TRBD1 (6 bases). The receptor was isolated from a girl between 2 and 17 years old with multiple sclerosis. The sequencing sample was made of blood. The DNA of the CDR3 is TGCAGCGTTGCCTCAGGGGCCTACGAGCAGTACTTC. Protein: CSVASGAYEQYF.